This T cell receptor beta chain was sequenced during a study of OX40 agonist ivuxolimab in advanced cancers. The method was immunoSEQ multiplex PCR; TCRdb's version includes in-frame clones alone and lacks a portion of them. The sample contains approximately 10,000 clones, about 75% of which appear only once. V was pared by 4 bases and J by 8 bases, with 15 bases between. Per germline, CDR1 SEHNR and CDR2 FQNEAQ (reference sequence). The CDR3 is 14 amino acids. This TCR derives from an adult with an advanced solid tumor such as melanoma, head and neck, liver or kidney cancer. The material was CD4+ or CD8+ T cells sorted from blood, obtained in a trial of the OX40 agonist ivuxolimab. This chain connects TRBV7-9 to TRBJ2-1, with D perhaps matching TRBD2 (5 bases). CDR3 region: CASSWNGIHDEQFF. Here the CDR3 DNA reads TGTGCCAGCAGCTGGAACGGGATTCATGATGAGCAGTTCTTC. Drawing the rest from reference TRBV7-9 and TRBJ2-1, the complete variable domain is DTGVSQNPRHKITKRGQNVTFRCDPISEHNRLYWYRQTLGQGPEFLTYFQNEAQLEKSRLLSDRFSAERPKGSFSTLEIQRTEQGDSAMYLCASSWNGIHDEQFFGPGTRLTVL.